Listed below are T cell receptor beta chains from one sample, sequenced in a study of blood T cell repertoires in COVID-19. Using immunoSEQ multiplex PCR, the repertoire was profiled, and TCRdb retains in-frame clones only, with some absent. The top ten hold 0.85% to 1% of the sample, which has approximately 270,000 clones, approximately 86% seen once. Source material: peripheral blood. All receptors come from a human donor with COVID-19, enrolled during active disease. The donor label of this sample is uncertain. CDR3s include the opening cysteine and the closing phenylalanine or tryptophan. D genes are given only for firm matches. Only some rows state a clone size, as once, few, many or a class for expanded clones.

abundance	v_gene	j_gene	d_gene	CDR3aa	CDR3nt
.	TRBV6-6	TRBJ2-7	TRBD1	CATQGGQGASYEQYF	TGTGCCACCCAAGGAGGACAGGGGGCTTCCTACGAGCAGTACTTC
.	TRBV6-4	TRBJ2-1	.	CASSDLGASSYNEQFF	TGTGCCAGCAGTGACTTGGGGGCGAGTTCTTACAATGAGCAGTTCTTC
.	TRBV25-1	TRBJ2-7	.	CASRDFSYEQYF	TGTGCCAGCAGGGACTTTTCCTACGAGCAGTACTTC
.	TRBV30	TRBJ1-5	.	CAWSAGHEGNQPQHF	TGTGCCTGGAGTGCGGGACATGAGGGCAATCAGCCCCAGCATTTT
.	TRBV19	TRBJ1-2	.	CASSIAAGAGGGYTF	TGTGCCAGTAGTATAGCGGCGGGGGCAGGCGGAGGCTACACCTTC
.	TRBV9	TRBJ1-4	.	CASSVSLGAEKLFF	TGTGCCAGCAGCGTGTCCCTGGGAGCAGAAAAACTGTTTTTT
.	TRBV6-5	TRBJ1-5	.	CASGARNQPQHF	TGTGCCAGCGGGGCACGCAATCAGCCCCAGCATTTT
.	TRBV21-1	TRBJ1-1	.	CASSSREGDTEAFF	TGTGCCAGCAGCAGCAGGGAGGGGGACACTGAAGCTTTCTTT
once	TRBV2	TRBJ2-7	TRBD2	CASSVETSGYEQYF	TGTGCCAGCAGTGTGGAGACTAGCGGCTACGAGCAGTACTTC
.	TRBV12-3/TRBV12-4	TRBJ1-4	.	CASSFLTSEKLFF	TGTGCCAGCAGTTTCCTAACGTCCGAAAAACTGTTTTTT
once	TRBV7-8	TRBJ2-3	TRBD1	CASSITGVADTQYF	TGTGCCAGCAGTATCACAGGGGTGGCAGATACGCAGTATTTT
.	TRBV28	TRBJ2-5	TRBD2	CASSGPRAGGQQETQYF	TGTGCCAGCAGTGGGCCTAGGGCGGGAGGGCAGCAAGAGACCCAGTACTTC
few	TRBV28	TRBJ2-2	TRBD1	CASRWDRGVSGELFF	TGTGCCAGCAGATGGGACAGGGGGGTCTCCGGGGAGCTGTTTTTT
.	TRBV5-1	TRBJ2-3	.	CASSLDGPDTDTQYF	TGCGCCAGCAGCTTGGATGGGCCCGACACAGATACGCAGTATTTT
.	TRBV21-1	TRBJ1-4	.	CASSSSLGQLNEKLFF	TGTGCCAGCAGCAGTAGTTTGGGACAGCTTAATGAAAAACTGTTTTTT
.	TRBV7-3	TRBJ2-3	.	CASSPLSLVDTQYF	TGTGCCAGCAGCCCATTATCACTAGTAGATACGCAGTATTTT
.	TRBV5-4	TRBJ2-1	.	CASSPSGYYNEQFF	TGTGCCAGCAGCCCGTCAGGGTACTACAATGAGCAGTTCTTC
.	TRBV9	TRBJ2-3	TRBD2	CASSVGLAGMVVSDTQYF	TGTGCCAGCAGCGTCGGACTAGCGGGAATGGTAGTGTCAGATACGCAGTATTTT
.	TRBV19	TRBJ2-3	.	CASSIRQVGTDTQYF	TGTGCCAGTAGTATAAGACAGGTTGGCACAGATACGCAGTATTTT
.	TRBV30	TRBJ2-5	TRBD1	CAWATGGAGPFQETQYF	TGTGCCTGGGCAACAGGGGGCGCGGGTCCCTTCCAAGAGACCCAGTACTTC
.	TRBV2	TRBJ1-2	.	CASSEMGISAGYTF	TGTGCCAGCAGTGAAATGGGCATCTCAGCTGGCTACACCTTC
.	TRBV7-2	TRBJ2-7	TRBD1	CASSFLQGYEQYF	TGTGCCAGCAGCTTCCTACAGGGGTACGAGCAGTACTTC
.	TRBV6-1	TRBJ1-4	TRBD1	CASSEDDGTGGGWDEKLFF	TGTGCCAGCAGTGAAGATGATGGCACAGGGGGCGGTTGGGATGAAAAACTGTTTTTT
few	TRBV10-3	TRBJ1-5	TRBD1	CAISAGQGRGPQHF	TGTGCCATCAGTGCAGGACAGGGACGAGGGCCCCAGCATTTT
.	TRBV6-2/TRBV6-3	TRBJ2-7	TRBD1	CASSSTGIYEQYF	TGTGCCAGCAGTTCGACAGGGATCTACGAGCAGTACTTC
.	TRBV7-3	TRBJ1-2	.	CASSLDTNYGYTF	TGTGCCAGCAGCTTAGACACTAACTATGGCTACACCTTC
.	TRBV6-5	TRBJ1-6	TRBD1	CASTLQGSNSPLHF	TGTGCCAGCACTCTACAGGGGTCCAATTCACCCCTCCACTTT
.	TRBV19	TRBJ1-5	.	CASSILYSNQPQHF	TGTGCCAGTAGTATTCTGTATAGCAATCAGCCCCAGCATTTT
.	TRBV5-1	TRBJ2-5	.	CASSLSGIGETQYF	TGCGCCAGCAGCTTGTCGGGAATTGGAGAGACCCAGTACTTC
.	TRBV11-2	TRBJ1-1	.	CASSWRVDTEAFF	TGTGCCAGCAGCTGGAGGGTGGACACTGAAGCTTTCTTT
.	TRBV24-1	TRBJ2-5	.	CATSDPRTEPQETQYF	TGTGCCACCAGTGACCCACGGACAGAACCCCAAGAGACCCAGTACTTC
.	TRBV9	TRBJ2-5	TRBD2	CASSVAPGLLQETQYF	TGTGCCAGCAGCGTGGCTCCGGGACTACTACAAGAGACCCAGTACTTC
.	TRBV7-2	TRBJ2-5	.	CASSLGTEQETQYF	TGTGCCAGCAGCTTAGGAACCGAGCAAGAGACCCAGTACTTC
.	TRBV5-1	TRBJ2-1	TRBD2	CASSPRLAGGSYNEQFF	TGCGCCAGCAGCCCCAGACTAGCGGGAGGGTCCTACAATGAGCAGTTCTTC
.	TRBV7-9	TRBJ2-1	.	CASSSSTTRLYNEQFF	TGTGCCAGCAGCTCATCGACGACTAGGCTCTACAATGAGCAGTTCTTC
.	TRBV3-1/TRBV3-2	TRBJ1-2	.	CASNDGGEIYGYTF	TGTGCCAGCAACGATGGAGGGGAAATCTATGGCTACACCTTC
.	TRBV5-5	TRBJ2-7	TRBD1	CATSRIRTGPYEQYF	TGTGCCACCAGCAGGATACGGACAGGACCCTACGAGCAGTACTTC
.	TRBV6-1	TRBJ1-2	.	CASSEAYEQPNYGYTF	TGTGCCAGCAGTGAAGCGTATGAACAGCCAAACTATGGCTACACCTTC
.	TRBV12-3/TRBV12-4	TRBJ1-4	.	CASSLAGNEKLFF	TGTGCCAGCAGTTTGGCAGGGAATGAAAAACTGTTTTTT
.	TRBV6-5	TRBJ2-3	.	CASTYGAGATDTQYF	TGTGCCAGCACCTACGGGGCGGGGGCCACAGATACGCAGTATTTT
.	TRBV6-5	TRBJ2-1	.	CASGGEVGNEQFF	TGTGCCAGCGGCGGAGAGGTTGGGAATGAGCAGTTCTTC
.	TRBV28	TRBJ2-1	TRBD2	CASRPFGAGGVNEQFF	TGTGCCAGCAGGCCTTTTGGAGCGGGGGGGGTAAATGAGCAGTTCTTC
few	TRBV5-6	TRBJ1-1	.	CASSLGLQGFGTEAFF	TGTGCCAGCAGCTTGGGTTTACAGGGATTCGGCACTGAAGCTTTCTTT
.	TRBV9	TRBJ2-5	TRBD1	CASSEGQGAETQYF	TGTGCCAGCAGCGAAGGACAGGGGGCAGAGACCCAGTACTTC
once	TRBV15	TRBJ1-6	.	CATSRDGRETSPLHF	TGTGCCACCAGCAGAGATGGCAGGGAAACTTCACCCCTCCACTTT
.	TRBV6-5	TRBJ1-1	.	CASSYAQRDTEAFF	TGTGCCAGCAGTTACGCCCAACGAGACACTGAAGCTTTCTTT
.	TRBV3-1/TRBV3-2	TRBJ1-1	.	CASSHRARDEAFF	TGTGCCAGCAGCCATAGAGCACGAGATGAAGCTTTCTTT
.	TRBV19	TRBJ2-2	.	CASSIGRGLNTGELFF	TGTGCCAGTAGTATAGGGCGGGGATTGAACACCGGGGAGCTGTTTTTT
.	TRBV5-6	TRBJ1-1	TRBD1	CASSSITGGTEAFF	TGTGCCAGCAGTTCGATTACAGGGGGCACTGAAGCTTTCTTT
.	TRBV29-1	TRBJ2-3	.	CSVEEDTRDTQYF	TGCAGCGTTGAAGAAGACACTCGGGATACGCAGTATTTT
.	TRBV7-3	TRBJ1-1	.	CASSVLAGGGTEAFF	TGTGCCAGCAGCGTCCTGGCGGGGGGCGGCACTGAAGCTTTCTTT
few	TRBV7-9	TRBJ1-6	.	CASSLALQINSPLHF	TGTGCCAGCAGCTTAGCGCTGCAGATTAATTCACCCCTCCACTTT